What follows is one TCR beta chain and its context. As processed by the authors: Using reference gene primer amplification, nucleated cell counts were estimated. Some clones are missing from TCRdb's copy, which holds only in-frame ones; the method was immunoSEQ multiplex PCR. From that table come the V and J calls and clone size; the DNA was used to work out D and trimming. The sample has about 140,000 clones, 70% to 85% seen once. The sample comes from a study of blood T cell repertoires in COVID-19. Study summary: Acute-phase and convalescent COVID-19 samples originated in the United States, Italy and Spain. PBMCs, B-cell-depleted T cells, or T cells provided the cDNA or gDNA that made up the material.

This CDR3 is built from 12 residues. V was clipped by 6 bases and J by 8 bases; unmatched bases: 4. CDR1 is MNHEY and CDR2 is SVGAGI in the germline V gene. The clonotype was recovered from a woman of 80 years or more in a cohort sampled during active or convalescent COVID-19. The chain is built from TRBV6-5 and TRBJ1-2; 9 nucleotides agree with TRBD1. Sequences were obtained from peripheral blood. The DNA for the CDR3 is TGTGCCAGCAGCGACAGGGGGAAGGGCTACACCTTC. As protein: CASSDRGKGYTF.